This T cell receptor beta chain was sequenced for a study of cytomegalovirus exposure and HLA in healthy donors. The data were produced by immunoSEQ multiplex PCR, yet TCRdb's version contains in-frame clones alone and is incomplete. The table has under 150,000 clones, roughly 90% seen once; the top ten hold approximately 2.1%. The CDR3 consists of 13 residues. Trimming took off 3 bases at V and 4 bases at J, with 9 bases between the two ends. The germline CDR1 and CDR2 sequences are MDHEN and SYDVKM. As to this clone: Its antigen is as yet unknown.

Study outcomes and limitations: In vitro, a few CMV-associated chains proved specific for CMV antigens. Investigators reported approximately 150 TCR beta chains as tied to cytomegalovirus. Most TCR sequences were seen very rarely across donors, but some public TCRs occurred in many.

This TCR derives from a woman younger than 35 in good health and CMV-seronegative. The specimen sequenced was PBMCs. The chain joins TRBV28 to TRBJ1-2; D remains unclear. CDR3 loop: CASSFQDFYGYTF. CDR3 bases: TGTGCCAGCAGTTTTCAGGACTTCTATGGCTACACCTTC.